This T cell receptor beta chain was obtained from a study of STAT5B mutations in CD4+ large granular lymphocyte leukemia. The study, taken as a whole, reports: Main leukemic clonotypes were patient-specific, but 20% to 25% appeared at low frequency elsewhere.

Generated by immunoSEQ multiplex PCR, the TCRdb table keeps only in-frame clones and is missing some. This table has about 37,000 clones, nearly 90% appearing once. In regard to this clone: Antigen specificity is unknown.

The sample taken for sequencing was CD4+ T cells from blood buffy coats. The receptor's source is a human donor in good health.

The CDR3 DNA reads as TGTGCCAGCAGTGCAGGATCAACTAATGAAAAACTGTTTTTT. Translation: CASSAGSTNEKLFF. The genes are TRBV6-5 and TRBJ1-4; D remains unclear. The CDR3 is 14 amino acids. Germline values: CDR1 MNHEY, CDR2 SVGAGI. Trimming cost V 5 bases and J 0 bases, with 7 bases left between them.